Below, 27 T cell receptor beta chains from the same sample are listed, as sequenced in a study of regulatory T cells in long-lasting Graves disease. Arm-PCR of CDR3 regions and iRepertoire HTBI primers were used to build TCR beta libraries. Via MiXCR, TCRdb re-called the multiplex PCR reads, giving one row per CDR3 protein. The sample records more than 450,000 distinct CDR3 sequences, around 11% being singletons. The time point: newly diagnosed GD, antithyroid drugs for less than 3 months. The TCR library was made from RNA that had been extracted from PBMCs in TRIzol. The same data also went into a second study, on T cells in Graves' hyperthyroidism and ophthalmopathy.

The input for sequencing was peripheral blood mononuclear cells (PBMCs), taken at new diagnosis, from a patient treated with antithyroid drugs. The receptors were gathered from a woman aged 30 to 39 with Graves disease.

This clonotype appeared many times. V usage is TRBV2 and J usage is TRBJ1-5, with D possibly matching TRBD1 (6 bases). The CDR3 length is 13 residues. With 6 bases removed from V and 4 bases from J, the gap between germline ends came to 10 bases. Germline values: CDR1 SNHLY, CDR2 FYNNEI. The CDR3 DNA follows: TGTGCCAGCAGATCGGACAGAAATCAGCCCCAGCATTTT. Translation gives CASRSDRNQPQHF.

This clonotype was seen repeatedly, ten times or more. This chain uses TRBV7-9 with TRBJ1-2; 8 bases fit TRBD1. Losses at the gene ends were 4 bases for V and 8 bases for J; bases not matched to a gene: 6. In germline, CDR1 is SEHNR, CDR2 FQNEAQ (reference sequence). This CDR3 has 13 residues. The CDR3 spells CASSSAGGDGYTF. The CDR3 DNA follows: TGTGCCAGCAGCTCCGCAGGGGGCGACGGCTACACCTTC.

This sequence joins TRBV7-8 and TRBJ2-4; tentatively, D is TRBD2 (5 bases). Germline CDR1 reads SGHVS; CDR2 reads FQNEAQ. Trimming removed 5 bases at V and 0 bases at J, with 14 bases between. The CDR3 is 16 amino acids. DNA for the CDR3: TGTGCCAGCAGCCATAGGAGGAGTCTAGCCAAAAACATTCAGTACTTC. It encodes CASSHRRSLAKNIQYF.

For this clonotype: An end of the junction does not agree with germline; a read error may underlie this. This chain connects TRBV20-1 to TRBJ2-5; 11 bases align to TRBD1. This CDR3 is built from 14 residues. Looked up from germline, CDR1 is DFQATT and CDR2 is SNEGSKA (reference sequence). CDR3 protein: CSAREPGQGETHYF. The CDR3 region has the DNA TGCAGTGCTAGAGAGCCGGGACAGGGGGAGACCCACTACTTC.

Ten or more counts support this clonotype. The V and J genes are TRBV5-4 and TRBJ2-5, with D possibly being TRBD2 (5 bases). Trimming left V 3 bases short and J 10 bases short, with 13 bases between. CDR1 SGHNT and CDR2 YYREEE come from the germline V gene (reference sequence). This CDR3 has 12 amino acids. As DNA, the CDR3 is TGTGCCAGCAGCTCCTCGGCGGGTATCCAGTACTTC. It codes for CASSSSAGIQYF.

This clonotype was observed at least ten times. The chain uses TRBV10-3 and TRBJ1-4; tentatively, D is TRBD1 (5 bases). This CDR3 is 14 amino acids long. V was trimmed by 6 bases and J by 14 bases, leaving 22 bases between them. CDR1 is ENHRY, CDR2 SYGVKD, per germline. CDR3 DNA sequence: TGTGCCATCAGCCCCGGGACTCCAACTAGAAGGCTGTTTTTT. As protein: CAISPGTPTRRLFF.

The chain is built from TRBV29-1 and TRBJ2-7, with D perhaps matching TRBD2 (6 bases). The germline V gene encodes CDR1 SQVTM and CDR2 ANQGSEA. The CDR3 is made up of 14 amino acids. Trimming shortened V by 5 bases and J by 5 bases, and 19 bases separated the two germline ends. Here the CDR3 reads CSVRHPGRVHEQYF. CDR3 nucleotides: TGCAGCGTTCGTCATCCCGGGAGAGTCCACGAGCAGTACTTC.

The chain is built from TRBV6-2 or TRBV6-3 and TRBJ2-1, with D perhaps matching TRBD2 (5 bases). Trimming pared 5 bases from V and 8 bases from J, leaving 13 bases between. This CDR3 is 13 amino acids long. Germline lookup yields CDR1 MNHEY and CDR2 SVGEGT. CDR3 loop: CASSGSSSDEQFF. Here the CDR3 DNA reads TGTGCCAGCAGTGGGAGTTCATCGGATGAGCAGTTCTTC.

This clonotype occurred many times. The chain is built from TRBV27 and TRBJ1-2, with TRBD1 matching over 7 bases. The CDR3 loop spans 16 amino acids. CDR1 is MNHEY and CDR2 is SMNVEV in the germline V gene (reference sequence). J was trimmed by 1 base and V by 2 bases; bases with no gene match: 7. The CDR3 loop reads CASSLGNGQDNYGYTF. The CDR3 DNA follows: TGTGCCAGCAGTTTAGGGAATGGACAGGATAACTATGGCTACACCTTC.

In this sample, this clonotype turned up many times. The chain recombines TRBV6-2 or TRBV6-3 with TRBJ2-5, with TRBD1 identical over 12 bases. Germline CDR1 is MNHEY and CDR2 is SVGEGT. This CDR3 spans 18 amino acids. V gave up 4 bases and J gave up 4 bases; unmatched junction bases: 13. CDR3 protein: CASSFDVRDRGQRETQYF. In DNA, the CDR3 is TGTGCCAGCAGTTTCGACGTCCGGGACAGGGGGCAGAGAGAGACCCAGTACTTC.

This sequence joins TRBV6-4 and TRBJ2-5; tentative D call: TRBD1 (6 bases). Trimming cost V 6 bases and J 4 bases, with 21 bases left between them. The length of the CDR3 is 16 residues. Looked up from germline, CDR1 is MRHNA and CDR2 is SNTAGT. The CDR3 bases are TGTGCCAGCAGCCAACACAACCCAGGGGTAGGAGAGACCCAGTACTTC. It codes for CASSQHNPGVGETQYF.

This clonotype has a count of ten or more. The chain has TRBV4-1 and TRBJ2-7, with 9 bases lining up with TRBD1. J lost 5 bases, V lost 4 bases, and 6 bases had no gene match. Germline V gene lookup returns CDR1 MGHRA and CDR2 YSYEKL. CDR3 length: 14 amino acids. This chain's CDR3 is CASSRPGQGHEQYF. The CDR3, as DNA: TGCGCCAGCAGCCGGCCGGGACAGGGACACGAGCAGTACTTC.

This clonotype was found a few times. The rearrangement links TRBV29-1 to TRBJ2-7, with 9 nucleotides matching TRBD1. The trim removed 6 bases at V and 3 bases at J, leaving 9 bases unmatched. The CDR3 is made up of 14 amino acids. Germline V gives CDR1 SQVTM, CDR2 ANQGSEA. The CDR3 protein is CSVTGTGTNYEQYF. CDR3 nucleotides: TGCAGCGTGACCGGGACAGGGACCAACTACGAGCAGTACTTC.

In its sample, this clonotype was seen many times. The V and J genes are TRBV6-1 and TRBJ2-7; 8 positions agree with TRBD1. This CDR3 has 13 amino acids. Trimming at V came to 11 bases and at J to 3 bases, leaving 9 bases not matched to a gene. Germline V gene data show CDR1 as MNHNS and CDR2 as SASEGT. This CDR3 is CAGRDTGGYEQYF. The CDR3 nucleotides are TGTGCCGGAAGGGACACAGGGGGCTACGAGCAGTACTTC.

This clonotype was seen ten or more times. This sequence joins TRBV29-1 and TRBJ2-3; 9 bases match TRBD2. The CDR3 spans 14 residues. V was clipped by 4 bases and J by 2 bases; unmatched bases: 4. The V gene's germline CDR1 is SQVTM and CDR2 ANQGSEA. The CDR3 DNA reads TGCAGCGTTGCTAGCGGGACCCACACAGATACGCAGTATTTT. Translation: CSVASGTHTDTQYF.

This clonotype was seen repeatedly, ten times or more. V gene TRBV12-5 combines with J gene TRBJ2-3; no reliable D call. V lost 5 bases and J 2 bases, leaving 8 bases between the germline ends. The CDR3 length is 13 residues. The germline V gene has CDR1 LGHNT and CDR2 FRNRAP. The CDR3 region is CASGPASTDTQYF. The CDR3 nucleotides read TGTGCTAGTGGTCCCGCCTCCACAGATACGCAGTATTTT.

Only a few counts were recorded for this clonotype. In this CDR3 the conserved last residue, phenylalanine or tryptophan, is missing, so a read error is likely. The V call is TRBV9, the J call TRBJ2-1; 10 bases match TRBD2. Germline assignment: CDR1 SGDLS and CDR2 YYNGEE. Germline trimming cut 0 bases from V and 8 bases from J; bases unmatched to any gene: 11. The CDR3 runs to 17 residues. For the CDR3, the DNA is TGTGCCAGCAGCGTAGCTCCCGCTAGCGGGAGTTCCCATGAGCAGTTCTTG. Amino acid sequence: CASSVAPASGSSHEQFL.

In this sample, this clonotype turned up many times. The CDR3 sequence is CASSLRIRGSNQPQHF. DNA of the CDR3: TGTGCCAGCAGTCTCAGAATAAGAGGGAGCAATCAGCCCCAGCATTTT. V usage is TRBV28 and J usage is TRBJ1-5; D is ambiguous. The V end was cut by 5 bases, the J end by 1 base, with 15 bases between. The germline V gene encodes CDR1 MDHEN and CDR2 SYDVKM. The CDR3 runs to 16 residues.

This clonotype was seen only a few times. This chain connects TRBV7-3 to TRBJ2-6; D perhaps matches TRBD2 (5 bases). V was pared by 7 bases and J by 0 bases, with 13 bases between. Germline V CDR1 and CDR2: SGHTA, FQGTGA. The CDR3 is 16 residues long. The CDR3: CASMEVPLSGANVLTF. CDR3 in DNA: TGTGCCAGCATGGAGGTCCCTCTCTCTGGGGCCAACGTCCTGACTTTC.

This clonotype appeared a few times. This chain joins TRBV20-1 and TRBJ2-7; D may be TRBD1 or TRBD2 (6 bases each). From germline, CDR1 is DFQATT and CDR2 SNEGSKA (reference sequence). Trimming took 5 bases from V and 3 from J, leaving 17 bases between them. There are 14 residues in the CDR3. Here the CDR3 DNA reads TGCAGTGCTTCGATGCGGGACATTATCTACGAGCAGTACTTC. Its protein is CSASMRDIIYEQYF.

This chain links TRBV6-1 with TRBJ1-6; TRBD1 agrees at 7 bases. V gave up 6 bases and J gave up 8 bases; unmatched junction bases: 10. Germline assignment: CDR1 MNHNS and CDR2 SASEGT. CDR3 length equals 15 residues. DNA of the CDR3: TGTGCCAGCAGCCGGGACCGACAGGGATATTCACCCCTCCACTTT. Translation gives CASSRDRQGYSPLHF.

At least ten counts were recorded for this clonotype. V is TRBV11-3 and J is TRBJ2-1; tentatively, D is TRBD1 (5 bases). V lost 5 bases to trimming and J lost 7 bases, with 18 bases between them. CDR3 size: 15 residues. Germline V gene data show CDR1 as SGHNT and CDR2 as YENEEA. The CDR3 protein is CASSPTTTVQNEQFF. CDR3 sequence (DNA): TGTGCCAGCAGCCCAACTACGACAGTCCAAAATGAGCAGTTCTTC. Using reference TRBV11-3 and TRBJ2-1 for the parts outside the CDR3, the full variable domain is EAGVVQSPRYKIIEKKQPVAFWCNPISGHNTLYWYLQNLGQGPELLIRYENEEAVDDSQLPKDRFSAERLKGVDSTLKIQPAELGDSAVYLCASSPTTTVQNEQFFGPGTRLTVL.

In this sample, this clonotype turned up a few times. CDR3 DNA: TGCGCCAGCAGCTTGTACAGGGGAGTCGGCACTGAAGCTTTCTTT. The encoded protein is CASSLYRGVGTEAFF. This chain uses TRBV5-1 with TRBJ1-1; 7 positions match TRBD1. Germline CDR1 and CDR2: SGHRS and YFSETQ. The CDR3 is made up of 15 amino acids. The V and J ends lost 1 base and 4 bases, in that order; junction bases with no gene match: 7.

The V and J genes are TRBV20-1 and TRBJ2-7; 8 nucleotides align to TRBD2. Germline V gene lookup returns CDR1 DFQATT and CDR2 SNEGSKA (reference sequence). The ends lost 6 bases at V and 3 bases at J; junction bases unmatched: 16. This CDR3 has 16 residues. This CDR3 reads CSAGGGSGIRFYEQYF. The CDR3 DNA reads TGCAGTGCCGGGGGTGGTAGCGGGATACGATTCTACGAGCAGTACTTC.

This clonotype was observed a few times. Being one base from a much bigger clone, this may be a read error. This chain connects TRBV7-8 to TRBJ2-2; 11 positions agree with TRBD2. CDR3 length equals 14 residues. The germline V gene encodes CDR1 SGHVS and CDR2 FQNEAQ. J gave up 4 bases and V 6 bases, and 1 base lay outside the gene matches. The CDR3 sequence: CASRLAGVTGELFF. DNA of the CDR3: TGTGCCAGCAGACTAGCGGGAGTCACCGGGGAGCTGTTTTTT. Variable domain in full (rest from reference TRBV7-8 and TRBJ2-2): GAGVSQSPRYKVAKRGQDVALRCDPISGHVSLFWYQQALGQGPEFLTYFQNEAQLDKSGLPSDRFFAERPEGSVSTLKIQRTQQEDSAVYLCASRLAGVTGELFFGEGSRLTVL.

This clonotype was recorded at least ten times. Compared with germline, one end of the junction differs, possibly owing to a read error. V usage is TRBV14 and J usage is TRBJ2-4; 7 bases are shared with TRBD2. CDR1 and CDR2 (germline): SGHDN, FVKESK. The CDR3 has 13 residues. The CDR3 nucleotides read TGTGCCAGCAGCCAAGATCTGGCGGGAGTGCGGCACTTC. Its translation: CASSQDLAGVRHF.

This clonotype came up many times. The chain joins TRBV27 to TRBJ2-7; D tentatively fits TRBD1 or TRBD2 (5 bases each). The CDR3 has 14 residues. Germline CDR1 reads MNHEY; CDR2 reads SMNVEV (reference sequence). V shed 5 bases and J shed 2 bases, with 13 bases lying between them. CDR3 sequence (DNA): TGTGCCAGCAGTGCCCGGGACGGTCCCTACGAGCAGTACTTC. Translation gives CASSARDGPYEQYF.